One sample yielded the 20 T cell receptor beta chains listed below, sequenced in a study of cytomegalovirus exposure and HLA in healthy donors. PCR involved 60 Vbeta and 13 Jbeta primers. Some clones are missing from TCRdb's copy, which holds only in-frame ones; the method was immunoSEQ multiplex PCR. The repertoire holds around 130,000 clones, with 82% as singletons. Sequencing input: PBMCs. These receptors were taken from a male donor in good health and CMV-seropositive.

This clone was observed a few times. The V gene is TRBV19, the J gene TRBJ2-2, with D unresolved. The V end was cut by 7 bases, the J end by 1 base, with 13 bases between. CDR1 and CDR2 from the germline V gene are LNHDA and SQIVND (reference sequence). The CDR3 sequence is 15 residues long. The CDR3 is CASIAASLNTGELFF. The CDR3 coding sequence is TGTGCCAGTATCGCCGCGTCCCTGAACACCGGGGAGCTGTTTTTT.

The chain carries TRBV7-6 and TRBJ2-7, with 7 nucleotides matching TRBD2. CDR1 is SGHVS and CDR2 is FNYEAQ in the germline V gene. V lost 6 bases and J lost 6; bases outside the gene matches: 8. CDR3 size: 13 residues. The CDR3 reads CASSPNSGSEQYF. The CDR3 DNA reads TGTGCCAGCAGTCCGAATAGCGGGTCCGAGCAGTACTTC.

This clone has only a few counts. The rearrangement joins TRBV9 to TRBJ2-7; 9 positions agree with TRBD2. The V segment lost 4 bases and the J segment 3 bases; nucleotides outside the gene matches: 8. The CDR3 contains 15 residues. CDR1 and CDR2 from the germline V gene are SGDLS and YYNGEE. CDR3 loop: CASSPQTSGFYEQYF. The DNA of the CDR3 is TGTGCCAGCAGCCCCCAGACTAGCGGTTTCTACGAGCAGTACTTC.

J is TRBJ2-7 and V is TRBV4-2; TRBD2 is a possible D gene (6 bases). V was trimmed by 4 bases and J by 7 bases, leaving 14 bases between them. CDR3 length equals 13 residues. Germline CDR1 is LGHNA and CDR2 is YNFKEQ. CDR3 DNA: TGTGCCAGCAGCCCTCCCGGGGGTTGGGAGCAGTACTTC. As protein: CASSPPGGWEQYF.

The genes are TRBV19 and TRBJ1-4; D perhaps matches TRBD1 (6 bases). Germline CDR1 and CDR2: LNHDA and SQIVND (reference sequence). Trimming left V 4 bases short and J 2 bases short, with 11 bases between. The CDR3 consists of 15 residues. The CDR3 loop is CASSKGEGTNEKLFF. The CDR3 region has the DNA TGTGCCAGTAGTAAGGGGGAGGGTACTAATGAAAAACTGTTTTTT.

The V gene is TRBV28, the J gene TRBJ2-2; the D is unclear. CDR3 length equals 13 residues. The germline V and J ends were trimmed by 6 bases and 5 bases, with 10 bases remaining between them. Germline V gene sequence: CDR1 MDHEN, CDR2 SYDVKM. CDR3 nucleotides: TGTGCCAGCAGGTGGCAGGTGACCGGGGAGCTGTTTTTT. Encoded protein: CASRWQVTGELFF.

The chain is built from TRBV5-4 and TRBJ1-1; the D is unclear. V gave up 0 bases and J gave up 1 base, with 10 bases separating them. The V gene's germline CDR1 is SGHNT and CDR2 YYREEE (reference sequence). CDR3 length: 15 residues. CDR3: CASSLASIQNTEAFF. CDR3 nucleotides: TGTGCCAGCAGCTTGGCGAGTATTCAGAACACTGAAGCTTTCTTT.

The V gene is TRBV10-3, the J gene TRBJ2-7; 10 nucleotides match TRBD2. The CDR3 has 14 residues. From germline, CDR1 is ENHRY and CDR2 SYGVKD. Trimming at V came to 4 bases and at J to 2 bases, leaving 2 bases not matched to a gene. CDR3 in DNA: TGTGCCATCAGTGCGCTAGCGGGAGCCTACGAGCAGTACTTC. This gives the protein CAISALAGAYEQYF.

The chain carries TRBV19 and TRBJ2-7, with TRBD1 matching 10 bases. The CDR3 is 15 residues long. Germline V gene lookup returns CDR1 LNHDA and CDR2 SQIVND (reference sequence). The V and J ends lost 3 bases and 1 base, in that order; junction bases with no gene match: 3. CDR3 coding DNA: TGTGCCAGTAGTATGGGACAGGGGAGGTCCTACGAGCAGTACTTC. Protein: CASSMGQGRSYEQYF.

This clone is a singleton in its sample. The J gene is TRBJ1-3, the V gene TRBV9, with D maybe TRBD1 (6 bases). The CDR3 has 15 amino acids. V lost 4 bases, J lost 2 bases, and 13 bases lay in between. Germline CDR1 and CDR2: SGDLS and YYNGEE. Written as DNA, the CDR3 is TGTGCCAGCAGCCCACAGGGAGACCCTGGAAACACCATATATTTT. Its protein is CASSPQGDPGNTIYF.

This chain connects TRBV6-1 to TRBJ1-3; D not certain. Trimming cost V 3 bases and J 5 bases, with 2 bases left between them. The length of the CDR3 is 11 residues. In germline, CDR1 is MNHNS, CDR2 SASEGT. The CDR3 reads CASSDRNTIYF. CDR3 coding DNA: TGTGCCAGCAGTGACAGAAACACCATATATTTT.

V usage is TRBV11-2 and J usage is TRBJ2-5, with 7 nucleotides matching TRBD2. The germline V gene has CDR1 SGHAT and CDR2 FQNNGV. The junction had 12 bases not matched to a gene; V was cut back by 7 bases and J by 4 bases. CDR3 length: 15 residues. CDR3 sequence reads: CASKGGGEGPETQYF. Here the CDR3 DNA reads TGTGCCAGCAAGGGTGGGGGGGAGGGCCCAGAGACCCAGTACTTC. Filled out from reference TRBV11-2 and TRBJ2-5, the complete variable domain reads EAGVAQSPRYKIIEKRQSVAFWCNPISGHATLYWYQQILGQGPKLLIQFQNNGVVDDSQLPKDRFSAERLKGVDSTLKIQPAKLEDSAVYLCASKGGGEGPETQYFGPGTRLLVL.

This rearrangement joins TRBV9 to TRBJ1-5, with D uncertain. Germline V lookup: CDR1 SGDLS, CDR2 YYNGEE. CDR3 length: 13 amino acids. V was clipped by 0 bases and J by 7 bases, with 8 bases between them. CDR3 sequence reads: CASSVGVRQPQHF. In DNA form, the CDR3 reads TGTGCCAGCAGCGTAGGAGTGCGGCAGCCCCAGCATTTT. Supplemented by reference TRBV9 and TRBJ1-5, the full variable domain reads DSGVTQTPKHLITATGQRVTLRCSPRSGDLSVYWYQQSLDQGLQFLIQYYNGEERAKGNILERFSAQQFPDLHSELNLSSLELGDSALYFCASSVGVRQPQHFGDGTRLSIL.

Here the CDR3 DNA reads TGTGCCAGCAGCCTAAATGCCAGACACACAGATACGCAGTATTTT. Encoded protein: CASSLNARHTDTQYF. V and J are TRBV5-4 and TRBJ2-3; D is uncertain. CDR1 is SGHNT and CDR2 is YYREEE in the germline V gene (reference sequence). This CDR3 region has 15 residues. Trimming left V 4 bases short and J 2 bases short, with 14 bases between.

In DNA form, the CDR3 reads TGTGCCAGTAGTATAGTATCCCCCGGGGCCGGGGAGCTGTTTTTT. It translates to CASSIVSPGAGELFF. The chain carries TRBV19 and TRBJ2-2; D perhaps matches TRBD2 (5 bases). CDR1 and CDR2 (germline): LNHDA, SQIVND (reference sequence). The CDR3 totals 15 residues. V shed 1 base and J shed 6 bases, with 12 bases lying between them.

The chain is built from TRBV4-1 and TRBJ2-3; tentative D call: TRBD1 (5 bases). The CDR3 totals 15 residues. Trimming removed 1 base from V and 7 bases from J, with 15 bases in between. Germline V gene data show CDR1 as MGHRA and CDR2 as YSYEKL. CDR3 sequence reads: CASSQVGLFRNTQYF. In DNA, the CDR3 is TGCGCCAGCAGCCAAGTGGGGCTGTTCCGGAATACGCAGTATTTT.

J is TRBJ2-7 and V is TRBV7-9; D is uncertain. V dropped 2 bases and J dropped 4 bases, with 3 bases sitting between them. CDR1 is SEHNR, CDR2 FQNEAQ, per germline (reference sequence). The CDR3 consists of 11 residues. CDR3 nucleotide sequence: TGTGCCAGCAGCTTACAGTACGAGCAGTACTTC. This gives the protein CASSLQYEQYF.

The V and J genes are TRBV27 and TRBJ2-3; a weak D match, TRBD2 (5 bases). Trimming took 1 base from V and 1 from J, leaving 15 bases between them. The germline CDR1 and CDR2 sequences are MNHEY and SMNVEV (reference sequence). The CDR3 sequence is 17 residues long. CDR3 in amino acids: CASSLLGLERGTDTQYF. CDR3 sequence (DNA): TGTGCCAGCAGTTTATTAGGGCTCGAGAGGGGCACAGATACGCAGTATTTT.

With regard to this clone: Relative to the germline gene, one junction end is altered; a read error may explain this. The chain's CDR3 is CATSTDRVDQLF. CDR3 nucleotides: TGTGCCACCAGCACCGACAGGGTCGACCAACTGTTC. J is TRBJ1-2 and V is TRBV15; TRBD1 agrees at 7 bases. The CDR3 length is 12 residues. Germline CDR1 LNHNV, CDR2 YYDKDF (reference sequence).

The chain has TRBV10-3 and TRBJ2-5, with D perhaps matching TRBD1 (5 bases). In germline, CDR1 is ENHRY, CDR2 SYGVKD. The CDR3 has 13 amino acids. Trimming removed 7 bases at V and 0 bases at J, with 9 bases between. The CDR3 DNA follows: TGTGCCATCAAGGCCAGGGACCAAGAGACCCAGTACTTC. It is translated as CAIKARDQETQYF.